This record looks at one T cell receptor beta chain sequence and its context. No antigen is known for it. The source of the sample is a study of T cell responses to AZD1222 COVID-19 vaccine. Points from the study as a whole: Clonal diversity was possibly underestimated, and the donors were mostly white British, with more females. Regions left unmutated in variants are reportedly the target of nearly half of spike-specific TCRs.

Trimming took 4 bases from V and 0 from J, leaving 15 bases between them. This CDR3 spans 17 amino acids. Germline lookup yields CDR1 SGHAT and CDR2 FQNNGV. Profiling relied on immunoSEQ multiplex PCR, and the TCRdb table lists in-frame clones only, not all of them. The sample consists of 30,000 to 40,000 clones, 70% to 80% of them appearing once. Pooling of second doses given at about 4 or about 12 weeks was done. The rearrangement joins TRBV11-2 to TRBJ2-2; D gene ambiguous. This clonotype was sampled from an adult who received the AZD1222 COVID-19 vaccine. Material: peripheral blood, obtained 28 days after the second AZD1222 dose. CDR3 protein: CASSYNPQGTNTGELFF. In DNA form, the CDR3 reads TGTGCCAGCAGCTATAATCCACAAGGGACGAACACCGGGGAGCTGTTTTTT. The full variable domain, in which reference TRBV11-2 and TRBJ2-2 provide the parts outside the CDR3, is EAGVAQSPRYKIIEKRQSVAFWCNPISGHATLYWYQQILGQGPKLLIQFQNNGVVDDSQLPKDRFSAERLKGVDSTLKIQPAKLEDSAVYLCASSYNPQGTNTGELFFGEGSRLTVL.